The T cell receptor (beta chain) under discussion was sequenced for a study of T cell repertoires in cytomegalovirus infection (dated by TCRdb to between 2019 and 2020). With regard to the full study: Donor HLA type was relevant to the analysis, as public TCR beta signatures indicated carriage of CMV infection together with the matching HLA type.

A word on this clonotype: Its antigen target is currently unknown. No much larger clonotype is one base removed from it; base qualities were not supplied.

The germline V gene specifies LGHNT as CDR1 and FRNRAP as CDR2. Relative to germline, V is 2 bases shorter and J is 2 bases shorter, with 10 bases between their ends. CDR3 length: 14 amino acids, cysteine to phenylalanine. CDR3 DNA only is kept here, 42 bases in frame from base 1. Paper-wide results and their limitations: In the ex vivo response, HLA-C-restricted CMV-specific TCR beta clonotypes were dominant, and in two of eight donors the single most frequent clonotype came from this HLA-C-restricted group. Carriers of CMV infection plus the relevant HLA type were discriminated by the cumulative frequency of public TCR beta family members in the study cohort and in an independent approximately 360-donor cohort.

The reads were generated on an Illumina HiSeq 1500. The public sequencing data were trimmed at Q25 with fastp and processed into clonotypes with MiXCR by TCRdb, which kept only in-frame beta chains. Here each entry gathers all rows of one CDR3 protein and keeps the most common genes and DNA. For this sample there are 54,000 or so distinct CDR3 sequences; 33% appear just once. The top ten clonotypes cover roughly two thirds of the sample. This chain is built from TRBV12-5 and TRBJ2-7, with a tentative D gene TRBD1 over 5 matching bases. This sequence originates from a human donor in good health (CMV status not recorded). Some clones in this sample may be carry-over from other donors' samples. Specimen: PBMCs, sequenced either directly or after in vitro stimulation (not recorded which). The CDR3 reads as follows: CASGLSGRPYEQYF. The bases are TGTGCTAGTGGTTTGTCAGGGCGGCCCTACGAGCAGTACTTC.